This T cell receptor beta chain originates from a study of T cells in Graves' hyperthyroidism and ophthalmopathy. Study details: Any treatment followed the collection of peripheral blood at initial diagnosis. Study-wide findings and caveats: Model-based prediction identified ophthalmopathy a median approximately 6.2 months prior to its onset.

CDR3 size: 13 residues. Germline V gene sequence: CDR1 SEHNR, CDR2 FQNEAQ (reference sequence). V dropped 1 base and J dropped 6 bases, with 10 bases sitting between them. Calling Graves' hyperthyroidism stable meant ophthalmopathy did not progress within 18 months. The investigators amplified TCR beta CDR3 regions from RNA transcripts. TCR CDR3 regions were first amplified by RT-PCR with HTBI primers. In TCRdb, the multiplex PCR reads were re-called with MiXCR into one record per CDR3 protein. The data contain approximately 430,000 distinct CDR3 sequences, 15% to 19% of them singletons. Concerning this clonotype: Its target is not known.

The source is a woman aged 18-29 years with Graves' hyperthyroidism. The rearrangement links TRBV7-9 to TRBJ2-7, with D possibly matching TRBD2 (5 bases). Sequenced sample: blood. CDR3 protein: CASSLVTGSEQYF. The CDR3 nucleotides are TGTGCCAGCAGCTTAGTTACGGGGAGCGAGCAGTACTTC.